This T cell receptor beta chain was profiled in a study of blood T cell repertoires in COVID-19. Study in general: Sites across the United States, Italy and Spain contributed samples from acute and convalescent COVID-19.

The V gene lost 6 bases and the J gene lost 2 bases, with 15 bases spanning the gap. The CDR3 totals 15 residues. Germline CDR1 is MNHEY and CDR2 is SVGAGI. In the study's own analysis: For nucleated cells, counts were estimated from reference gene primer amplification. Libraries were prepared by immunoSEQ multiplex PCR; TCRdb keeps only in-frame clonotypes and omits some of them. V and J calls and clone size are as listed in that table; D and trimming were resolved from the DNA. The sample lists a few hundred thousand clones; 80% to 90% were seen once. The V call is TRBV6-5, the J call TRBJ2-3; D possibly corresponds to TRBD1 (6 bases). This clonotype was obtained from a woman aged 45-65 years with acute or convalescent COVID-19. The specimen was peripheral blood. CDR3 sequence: CASSLGYRVTDTQYF. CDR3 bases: TGTGCCAGCAGCCTGGGGTACAGGGTCACAGATACGCAGTATTTT.